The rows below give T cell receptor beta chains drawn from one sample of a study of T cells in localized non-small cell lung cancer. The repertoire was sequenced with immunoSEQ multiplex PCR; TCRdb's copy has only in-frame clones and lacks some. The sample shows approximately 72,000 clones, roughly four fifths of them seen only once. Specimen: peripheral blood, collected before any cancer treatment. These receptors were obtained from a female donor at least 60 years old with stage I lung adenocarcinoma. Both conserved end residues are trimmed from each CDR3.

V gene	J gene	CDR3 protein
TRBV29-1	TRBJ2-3	SVENGLRLSTDTQY
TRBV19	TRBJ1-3	ASSTGGYSGNTIY
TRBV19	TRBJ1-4	ASSTRTVLNEKLF
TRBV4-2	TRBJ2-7	ASSPRGTGVGEQY
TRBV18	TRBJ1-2	ASSSGTGDYGYT
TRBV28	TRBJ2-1	ASSSGGSLYEQF
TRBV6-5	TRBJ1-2	ASREGQGRMD
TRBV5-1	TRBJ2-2	ASSLVAGPAPGELF
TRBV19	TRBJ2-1	ASSPYLGQGATNEQF
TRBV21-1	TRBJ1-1	ASSKGDRRMVAF
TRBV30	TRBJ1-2	AWSSPGPRGYGYT
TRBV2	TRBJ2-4	ASSPEGAAKNIQY
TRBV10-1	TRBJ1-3	ASSESTGSSGNTIY
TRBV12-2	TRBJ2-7	ASRPLWGIRVCEQY
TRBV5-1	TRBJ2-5	ASSLGLGPGEETQY
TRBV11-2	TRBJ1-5	ASSLGSQQPQH
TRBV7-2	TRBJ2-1	ASSLSGPIYNEQF
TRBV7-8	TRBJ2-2	ASSLASRGFSTGELF
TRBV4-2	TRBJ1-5	ASSPRRGGMNQPQH
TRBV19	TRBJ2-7	ASSTGTGGSEQY
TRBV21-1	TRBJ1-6	ASSKEPGQLSFWNSPLH
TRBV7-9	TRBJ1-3	ASSSRGLSSGNTIY
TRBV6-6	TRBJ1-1	ASSRAVNTEAF
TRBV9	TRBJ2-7	ASSPPGTYEQY
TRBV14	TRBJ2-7	ASSQQGMYEQY
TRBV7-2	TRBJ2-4	ASSLTPGTSVAKNIQY
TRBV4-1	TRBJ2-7	ASRTRDLSSYEQY
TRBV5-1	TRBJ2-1	ASSLIAGGQGVDEQF
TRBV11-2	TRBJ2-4	ASSLDGTGGDIQY
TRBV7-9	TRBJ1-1	ASSLRQGSDTEAF
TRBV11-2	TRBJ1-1	ASTAVRGDHTEAF
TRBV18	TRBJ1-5	ASSPGQGDNQPQH
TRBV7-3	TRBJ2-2	ASSLTDRGRIGELF
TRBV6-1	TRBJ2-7	ASSVAFSYEQY
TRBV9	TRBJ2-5	ASSGRTGHQETQY
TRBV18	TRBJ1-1	ASSGSGNTEAF
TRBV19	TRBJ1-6	ASRDDRGANSPLH
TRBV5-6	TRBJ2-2	ASSGDRGRTGELF
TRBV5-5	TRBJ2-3	ASSLGRKGTDTQY
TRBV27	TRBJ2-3	ASSLSFDGLGADTQY